The T cell receptor (beta chain) under discussion was sequenced for a study of cytotoxic CD8 clonotypes in ibrutinib-treated CLL. Study-wide background: Response was recorded as partial in 24 patients and complete in 2; at median roughly 62 months, approximately 14 remained remitted and approximately 12 had progressed.

Findings and caveats of the study: At ibrutinib response, clonality increased, and at progression it declined back toward baseline. With treatment, public clonotypes, which were uncommon, either contracted or remained stable.

Generated by immunoSEQ multiplex PCR, the TCRdb table keeps only in-frame clones and is missing some. The sample lists 200,000 to 250,000 clones; just under 80% were seen once. This clone was seen once. Its antigen is undetermined. Additional DNA sequences in this sample encode the identical CDR3. Approximately 1.9 micrograms of genomic DNA, which was extracted from cryopreserved PBMCs, served as the material used for the TCR beta libraries. The CDR3 covers 11 residues. CDR1 and CDR2 from the germline V gene are GTSNPN and SVGIG (reference sequence). V shed 0 bases and J shed 5 bases, with 3 bases lying between them.

V is TRBV30 and J is TRBJ2-3; D is undetermined. Sequenced here: PBMCs, sampled after 12 months of ibrutinib treatment. This receptor was obtained from a human donor with chronic lymphocytic leukemia. The CDR3 sequence is CAWSVGDTQYF. CDR3 in DNA: TGTGCCTGGAGTGTAGGAGATACGCAGTATTTT.